This T cell receptor (beta chain) was found in a study of T cells in Graves' hyperthyroidism and ophthalmopathy (dated by TCRdb to the late 2010s). Context from the whole study: Peripheral blood was collected at initial diagnosis, before any treatment. Following sampling, methimazole starting at 30 mg daily was given to hyperthyroidism patients, and high-dose intravenous methylprednisolone was given to ophthalmopathy patients. Prospective prediction of ophthalmopathy was tested in an independent validation cohort consisting of about 20 hyperthyroidism patients and some 17 patients who later progressed to ophthalmopathy. In several Graves' hyperthyroidism patients, the study also compared T-cell repertoires from thyroid tissue with T-cell repertoires from blood. To identify distinguishing TCR V-J signatures, a discovery cohort of about a hundred patients was used, comprising under 45 with Graves' ophthalmopathy and some 57 with stable Graves' hyperthyroidism. The paper reports TCR Vbeta CDR3 sequencing of approximately 130 peripheral blood samples: approximately 41 ophthalmopathy, approximately 74 hyperthyroidism and 17 progressor patients. For training and testing, the roughly 93 patients in the discovery cohort were randomly divided in a 7:3 ratio. Study-level results and caveats: In cross-validation, a model built on a 13 V-J signature told ophthalmopathy apart from stable hyperthyroidism with less than 90% sensitivity and 81% to 82% specificity, and in testing the same model reached 80%/75%. During validation, the model predicted progression to ophthalmopathy a median of about 5.9 months ahead of onset, with almost 71% sensitivity and around 72% specificity. No statistical method was used to set the sample size in advance, and investigators knew the group allocation. Most expanded thyroid clonotypes (frequency above 0.001) were also found in blood, which suggests that blood repertoires may mirror thyroid immune responses.

This clonotype has ten or more counts. Its antigen target is currently unknown. Base quality data are lacking; no much larger clone is found one base away. Amplification of TCR beta CDR3 regions was carried out from RNA transcripts. A first-round RT-PCR of the TCR CDR3 used the HTBI primer set with the Qiagen OneStep RT-PCR kit. A second multiplex PCR round built the libraries, followed by size selection and purification. Sequencing of the libraries was done on an Illumina HiSeq2000 using paired-end 100 bp reads. From the authors' description of their analysis: SOAPnuke was used to process the raw data, throwing out any read that contained adapters or uncalled bases, had a mean Phred below 15, or lacked an exact constant-primer or identifier match. COPE v1.2.5 was used to merge high-quality paired reads, and clonotypes were defined as unique nucleotide sequences. Clonotypes were aligned to IMGT TRBV, TRBD and TRBJ reference segments using MiTCR v1.1. Only V-J combinations with frequency above 0.0001, covering about 99% of repertoires, were analysed. The TCS score was defined as the ratio of F50 (clonal expansion) to E x V (chaos), calculated using BLOSUM62-based TCRdist between CDR3 peptides within each V-J. Welch's t-statistics and random forest reduced roughly 530 V-J features to some 14, which were used in a naive Bayes classifier (R e1071). TCRdb reran the public reads through fastp at Q25 and MiXCR, keeping productive beta chains. Identical CDR3 proteins give one entry, which carries the most common genes and DNA. For this entry, the V and J calls and clone size follow TCRdb and not the study's own pipeline. The sample contains around 690,000 distinct CDR3 sequences, around 16% of them found a single time. The biggest ten clones account for 15% to 19% of the sample.

The CDR3, cysteine through phenylalanine, is 16 amino acids long. Just CDR3 DNA is preserved here, 48 bases in frame from base 1. According to the germline V gene, CDR1 reads MDHEN and CDR2 reads SYDVKM. Germline trimming: 2 bases from V, 0 bases from J; junction bases outside gene matches: 3. Stable Graves' hyperthyroidism was defined as no progression to ophthalmopathy during 18 months of follow-up. Hyperthyroidism patients were aged 18 to 65 years and newly diagnosed, with disease duration of less than 2 months. Exclusion was applied to patients with uncontrolled infections, other autoimmune diseases, pregnancy or lactation. Clinical symptoms, serum thyroxine and TRAb, thyroid ultrasound, and orbital computed tomography formed the basis for the diagnoses. PBMCs were isolated from about 9.2 ml of fresh peripheral blood by Ficoll-Paque density gradient centrifugation. Trizol reagent was used to extract total RNA, and RNA quality was then checked on an Agilent 2100 Bioanalyzer.

The material sequenced was blood. The receptor comes from a man in his forties or fifties with Graves' hyperthyroidism. The sequence links TRBV28 to TRBJ1-5; 8 of the junction bases match TRBD1. CDR3 reads: CASSLHRGYSNQPQHF. The nucleotides read TGTGCCAGCAGTTTACACAGGGGGTATAGCAATCAGCCCCAGCATTTT.